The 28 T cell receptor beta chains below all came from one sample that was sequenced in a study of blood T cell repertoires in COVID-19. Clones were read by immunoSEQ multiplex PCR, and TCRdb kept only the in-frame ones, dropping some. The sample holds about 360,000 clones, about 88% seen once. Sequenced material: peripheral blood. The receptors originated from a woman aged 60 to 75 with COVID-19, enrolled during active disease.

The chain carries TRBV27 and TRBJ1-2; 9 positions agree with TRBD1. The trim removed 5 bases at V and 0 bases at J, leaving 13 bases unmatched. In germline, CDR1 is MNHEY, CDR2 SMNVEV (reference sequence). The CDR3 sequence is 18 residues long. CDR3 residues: CASSLRSGTGPANYGYTF. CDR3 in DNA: TGTGCCAGCAGTCTAAGATCCGGGACAGGGCCAGCTAACTATGGCTACACCTTC.

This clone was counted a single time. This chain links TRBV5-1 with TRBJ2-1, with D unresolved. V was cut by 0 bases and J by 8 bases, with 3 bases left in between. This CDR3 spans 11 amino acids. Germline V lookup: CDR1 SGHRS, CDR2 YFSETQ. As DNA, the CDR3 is TGCGCCAGCAGCTTGGCATATGAGCAGTTCTTC. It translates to CASSLAYEQFF.

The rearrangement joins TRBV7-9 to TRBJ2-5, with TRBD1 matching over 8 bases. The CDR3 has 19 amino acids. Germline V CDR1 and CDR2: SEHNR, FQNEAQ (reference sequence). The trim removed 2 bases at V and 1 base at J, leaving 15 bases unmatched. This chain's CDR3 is CASSLSGRGLLSSQETQYF. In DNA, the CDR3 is TGTGCCAGCAGCTTATCTGGCAGGGGGCTTCTGTCTTCCCAAGAGACCCAGTACTTC.

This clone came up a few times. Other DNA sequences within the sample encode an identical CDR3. CDR3 DNA sequence: TGTGCCTGGAGTGTAGGAGACACCGGGGAGCTGTTTTTT. Amino acid sequence: CAWSVGDTGELFF. The chain couples TRBV30 to TRBJ2-2; D unclear. V lost 0 bases and J lost 3, with 5 bases in between. The CDR3 totals 13 residues. Per germline, CDR1 GTSNPN and CDR2 SVGIG (reference sequence). Drawing the rest from reference TRBV30 and TRBJ2-2, the complete variable domain is SQTIHQWPATLVQPVGSPLSLECTVEGTSNPNLYWYRQAAGRGLQLLFYSVGIGQISSEVPQNLSASRPQDRQFILSSKKLLLSDSGFYLCAWSVGDTGELFFGEGSRLTVL.

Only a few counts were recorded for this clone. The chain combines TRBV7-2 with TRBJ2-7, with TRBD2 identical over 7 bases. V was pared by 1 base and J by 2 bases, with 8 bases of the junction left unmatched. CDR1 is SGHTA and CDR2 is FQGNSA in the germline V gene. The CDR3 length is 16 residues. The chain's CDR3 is CASSLGYGTNTYEQYF. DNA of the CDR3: TGTGCCAGCAGCTTAGGTTACGGGACTAACACCTACGAGCAGTACTTC.

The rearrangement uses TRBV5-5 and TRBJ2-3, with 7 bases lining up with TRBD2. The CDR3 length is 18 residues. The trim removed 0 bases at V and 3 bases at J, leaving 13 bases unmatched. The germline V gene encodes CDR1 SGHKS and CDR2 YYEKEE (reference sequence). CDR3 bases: TGTGCCAGCAGCTTGGCCCCGGGCGGGGGAGGGAGGACAGATACGCAGTATTTT. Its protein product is CASSLAPGGGGRTDTQYF.

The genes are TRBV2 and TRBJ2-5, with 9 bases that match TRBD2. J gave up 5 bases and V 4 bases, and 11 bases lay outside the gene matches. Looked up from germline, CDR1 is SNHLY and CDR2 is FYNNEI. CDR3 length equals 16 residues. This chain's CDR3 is CASSGWVRGGRETQYF. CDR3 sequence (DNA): TGTGCCAGCAGTGGATGGGTGCGGGGGGGCCGGGAGACCCAGTACTTC.

For the CDR3, the DNA is TGTGCCTGCCCTGGAGTTACCCTCTTCCCTGGCTACACCTTC. Translated, it gives CACPGVTLFPGYTF. The chain is built from TRBV30 and TRBJ1-2; D is undetermined. V was shortened by 6 bases and J by 7 bases, with 21 bases between the two germline ends. The CDR3 has 14 residues. CDR1 GTSNPN and CDR2 SVGIG come from the germline V gene (reference sequence).

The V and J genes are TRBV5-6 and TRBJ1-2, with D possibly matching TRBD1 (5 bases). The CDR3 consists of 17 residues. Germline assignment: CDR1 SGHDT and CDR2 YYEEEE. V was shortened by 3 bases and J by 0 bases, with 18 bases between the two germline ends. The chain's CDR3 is CASSSRQTQTSNYGYTF. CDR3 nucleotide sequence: TGTGCCAGCAGCTCACGACAGACCCAAACTTCTAACTATGGCTACACCTTC. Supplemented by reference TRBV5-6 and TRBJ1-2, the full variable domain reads DAGVTQSPTHLIKTRGQQVTLRCSPKSGHDTVSWYQQALGQGPQFIFQYYEEEERQRGNFPDRFSGHQFPNYSSELNVNALLLGDSALYLCASSSRQTQTSNYGYTFGSGTRLTVV.

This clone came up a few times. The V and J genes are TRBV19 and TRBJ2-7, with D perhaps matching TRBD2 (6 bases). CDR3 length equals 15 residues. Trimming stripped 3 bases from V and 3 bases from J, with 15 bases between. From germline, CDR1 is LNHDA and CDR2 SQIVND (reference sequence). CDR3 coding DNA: TGTGCCAGTAGTATGACCGGGGGTGTAAGCTACGAGCAGTACTTC. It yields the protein CASSMTGGVSYEQYF.

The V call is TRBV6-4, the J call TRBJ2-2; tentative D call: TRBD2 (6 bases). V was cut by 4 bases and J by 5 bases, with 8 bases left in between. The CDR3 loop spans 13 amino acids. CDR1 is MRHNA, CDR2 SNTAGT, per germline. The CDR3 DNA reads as TGTGCCAGCAGTGTTGGGGGGACCGGGGAGCTGTTTTTT. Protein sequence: CASSVGGTGELFF.

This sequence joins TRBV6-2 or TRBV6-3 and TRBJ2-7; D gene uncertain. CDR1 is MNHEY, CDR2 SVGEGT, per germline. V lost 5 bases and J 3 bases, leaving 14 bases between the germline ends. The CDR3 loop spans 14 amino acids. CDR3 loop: CASSLPPRGYEQYF. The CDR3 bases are TGTGCCAGCAGTCTCCCCCCTCGCGGCTACGAGCAGTACTTC.

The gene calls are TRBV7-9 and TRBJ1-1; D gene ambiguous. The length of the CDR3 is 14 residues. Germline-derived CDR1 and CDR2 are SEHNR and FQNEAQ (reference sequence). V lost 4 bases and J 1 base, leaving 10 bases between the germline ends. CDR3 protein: CASSSGRRNTEAFF. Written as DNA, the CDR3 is TGTGCCAGCAGCTCGGGGAGGCGGAACACTGAAGCTTTCTTT. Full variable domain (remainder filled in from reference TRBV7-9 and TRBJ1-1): DTGVSQNPRHKITKRGQNVTFRCDPISEHNRLYWYRQTLGQGPEFLTYFQNEAQLEKSRLLSDRFSAERPKGSFSTLEIQRTEQGDSAMYLCASSSGRRNTEAFFGQGTRLTVV.

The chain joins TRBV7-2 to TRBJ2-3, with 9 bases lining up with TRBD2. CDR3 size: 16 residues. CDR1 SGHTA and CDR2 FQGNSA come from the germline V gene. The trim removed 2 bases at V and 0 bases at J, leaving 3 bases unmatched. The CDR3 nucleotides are TGTGCCAGCAGCTTAAGGCTAGCGGGGAGCACAGATACGCAGTATTTT. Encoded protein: CASSLRLAGSTDTQYF.

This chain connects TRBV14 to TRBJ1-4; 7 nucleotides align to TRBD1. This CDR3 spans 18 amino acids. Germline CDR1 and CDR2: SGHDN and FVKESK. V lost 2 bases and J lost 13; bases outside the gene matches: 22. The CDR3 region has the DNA TGTGCCAGCAGCCAAAGAGCGAGTAAACAGGGGCCGGTGATTGGACTGTTTTTT. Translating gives CASSQRASKQGPVIGLFF.

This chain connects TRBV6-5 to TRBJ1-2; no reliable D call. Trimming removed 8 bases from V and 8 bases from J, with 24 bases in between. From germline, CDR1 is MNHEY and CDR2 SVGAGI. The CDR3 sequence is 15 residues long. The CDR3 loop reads CASVRSFMAEGGYTF. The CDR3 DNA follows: TGTGCCAGCGTGCGCAGTTTCATGGCCGAGGGCGGCTACACCTTC.

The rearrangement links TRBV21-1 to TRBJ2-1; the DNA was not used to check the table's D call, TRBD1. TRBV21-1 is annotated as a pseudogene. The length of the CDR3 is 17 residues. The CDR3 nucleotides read TGTGCCAGCAGCAAAGCGGAGGGACAGGGGAGTTTGAATGAGCAGTTCTTC. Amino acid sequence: CASSKAEGQGSLNEQFF.

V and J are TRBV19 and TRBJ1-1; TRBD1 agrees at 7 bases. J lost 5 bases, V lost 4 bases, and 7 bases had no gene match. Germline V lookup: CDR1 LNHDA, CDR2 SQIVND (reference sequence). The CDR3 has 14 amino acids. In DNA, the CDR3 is TGTGCCAGTAGTACAGGGACAGAGGGGACTGAAGCTTTCTTT. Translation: CASSTGTEGTEAFF.

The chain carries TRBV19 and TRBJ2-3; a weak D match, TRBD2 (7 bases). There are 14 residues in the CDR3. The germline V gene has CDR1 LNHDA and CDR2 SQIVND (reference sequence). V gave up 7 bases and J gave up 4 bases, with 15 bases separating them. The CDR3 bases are TGTGCCAGTAAAAGGGGCGGGGGCGCAGATACGCAGTATTTT. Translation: CASKRGGGADTQYF. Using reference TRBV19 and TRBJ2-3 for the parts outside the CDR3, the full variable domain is DGGITQSPKYLFRKEGQNVTLSCEQNLNHDAMYWYRQDPGQGLRLIYYSQIVNDFQKGDIAEGYSVSREKKESFPLTVTSAQKNPTAFYLCASKRGGGADTQYFGPGTRLTVL.

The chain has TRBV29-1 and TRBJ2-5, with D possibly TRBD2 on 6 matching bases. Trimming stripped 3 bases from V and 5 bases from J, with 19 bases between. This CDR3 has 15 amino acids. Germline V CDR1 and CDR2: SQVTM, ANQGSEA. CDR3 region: CSVDSHLRRGETQYF. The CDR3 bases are TGCAGCGTTGACTCCCATCTTAGGAGGGGTGAGACCCAGTACTTC.

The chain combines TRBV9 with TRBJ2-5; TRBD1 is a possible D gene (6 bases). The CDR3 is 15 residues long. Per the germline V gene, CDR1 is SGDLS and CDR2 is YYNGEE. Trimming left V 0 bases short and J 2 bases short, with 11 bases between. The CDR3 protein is CASSVEGQPQETQYF. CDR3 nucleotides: TGTGCCAGCAGCGTAGAAGGACAGCCACAAGAGACCCAGTACTTC.

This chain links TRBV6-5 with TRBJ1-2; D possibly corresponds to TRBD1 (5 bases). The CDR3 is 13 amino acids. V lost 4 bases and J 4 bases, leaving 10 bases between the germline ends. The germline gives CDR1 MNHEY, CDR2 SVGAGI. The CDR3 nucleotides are TGTGCCAGCAGTTTGGACATAAGCTATGGCTACACCTTC. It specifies CASSLDISYGYTF.

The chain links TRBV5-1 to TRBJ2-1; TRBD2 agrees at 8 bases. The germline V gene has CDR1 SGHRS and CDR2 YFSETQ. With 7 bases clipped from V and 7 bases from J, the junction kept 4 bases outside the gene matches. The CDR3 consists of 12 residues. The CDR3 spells CASGSGANEQFF. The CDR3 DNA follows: TGCGCCAGCGGTAGCGGGGCTAATGAGCAGTTCTTC.

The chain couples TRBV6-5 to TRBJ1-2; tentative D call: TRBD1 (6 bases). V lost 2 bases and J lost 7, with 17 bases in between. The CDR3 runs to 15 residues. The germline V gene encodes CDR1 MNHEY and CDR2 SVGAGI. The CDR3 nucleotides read TGTGCCAGCAGTTACGACGCGGGGGCGTCTGTTGGCTACACCTTC. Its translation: CASSYDAGASVGYTF.

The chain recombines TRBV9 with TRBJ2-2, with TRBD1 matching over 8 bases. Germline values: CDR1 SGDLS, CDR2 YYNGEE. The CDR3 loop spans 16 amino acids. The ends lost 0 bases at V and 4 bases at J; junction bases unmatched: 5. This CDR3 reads CASSVAGGSGTGELFF. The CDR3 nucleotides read TGTGCCAGCAGCGTAGCAGGGGGCAGTGGCACCGGGGAGCTGTTTTTT.

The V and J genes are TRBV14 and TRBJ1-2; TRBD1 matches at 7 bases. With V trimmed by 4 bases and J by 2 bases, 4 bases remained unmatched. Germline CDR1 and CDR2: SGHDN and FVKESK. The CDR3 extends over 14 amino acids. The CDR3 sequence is CASSLRTGNYGYTF. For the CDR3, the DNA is TGTGCCAGCAGCCTAAGGACAGGCAACTATGGCTACACCTTC. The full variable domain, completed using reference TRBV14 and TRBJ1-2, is EAGVTQFPSHSVIEKGQTVTLRCDPISGHDNLYWYRRVMGKEIKFLLHFVKESKQDESGMPNNRFLAERTGGTYSTLKVQPAELEDSGVYFCASSLRTGNYGYTFGSGTRLTVV.

The CDR3 loop is CASSRSGGVNQPQHF. The DNA of the CDR3 is TGTGCCAGCAGTCGTAGCGGAGGAGTCAATCAGCCCCAGCATTTT. The chain uses TRBV6-5 and TRBJ1-5, with no clear D. From germline, CDR1 is MNHEY and CDR2 SVGAGI. CDR3 length: 15 residues. Between the trimmed V and J ends, which lost 5 bases and 3 bases, there was a span of 14 bases.

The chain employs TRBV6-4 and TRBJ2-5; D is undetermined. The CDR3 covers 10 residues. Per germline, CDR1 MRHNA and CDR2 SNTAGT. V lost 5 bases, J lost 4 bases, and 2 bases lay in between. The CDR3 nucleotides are TGTGCCAGCAGTCGAGAGACCCAGTACTTC. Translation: CASSRETQYF.